This T cell receptor beta chain derives from a study of blood T cell repertoires in COVID-19. For the study at large: PBMCs, B-cell-depleted T cells, or T cells provided the cDNA or gDNA that made up the material.

Only one count was recorded for this clone. This table comes from immunoSEQ multiplex PCR, and its TCRdb copy is limited to in-frame clones, with some not included. In the table there are 120,000 or so clones, 70% to 90% of which are singletons. Source material: peripheral blood. The source of this sequence is a human donor in a cohort sampled during active COVID-19.

DNA of the CDR3: TGTGCCAGCAGCGACTGGAGTGCTTTTGGGTTCTTC. Residues: CASSDWSAFGFF. The genes are TRBV6-2 or TRBV6-3 and TRBJ2-1; D is undetermined. Deletions cut 6 bases from V and 15 bases from J, with 18 bases between. The CDR3 length is 12 residues. Germline loops: CDR1 MNHEY, CDR2 SVGEGT.